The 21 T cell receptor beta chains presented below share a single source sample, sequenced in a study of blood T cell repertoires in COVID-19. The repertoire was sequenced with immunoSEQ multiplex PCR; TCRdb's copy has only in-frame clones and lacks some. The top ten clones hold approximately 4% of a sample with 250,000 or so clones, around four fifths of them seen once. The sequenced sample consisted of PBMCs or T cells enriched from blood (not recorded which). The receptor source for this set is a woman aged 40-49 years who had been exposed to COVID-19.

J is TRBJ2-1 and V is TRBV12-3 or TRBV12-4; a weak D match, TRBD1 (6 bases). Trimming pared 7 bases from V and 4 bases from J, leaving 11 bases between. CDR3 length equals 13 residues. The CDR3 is CASIRDRYNEQFF. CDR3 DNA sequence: TGTGCCAGCATTAGAGACAGGTACAATGAGCAGTTCTTC.

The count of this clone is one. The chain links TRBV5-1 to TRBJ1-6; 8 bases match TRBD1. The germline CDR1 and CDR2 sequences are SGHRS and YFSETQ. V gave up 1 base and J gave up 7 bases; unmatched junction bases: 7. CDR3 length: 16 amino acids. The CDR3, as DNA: TGCGCCAGCAGCTTGCCGACAGGGGAGGAGAATTCACCCCTCCACTTT. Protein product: CASSLPTGEENSPLHF.

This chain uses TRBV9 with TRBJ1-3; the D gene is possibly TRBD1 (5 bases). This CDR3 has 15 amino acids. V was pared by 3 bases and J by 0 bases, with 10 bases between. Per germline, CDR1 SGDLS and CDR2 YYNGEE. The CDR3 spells CASSAGTGSGNTIYF. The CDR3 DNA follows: TGTGCCAGCAGCGCAGGCACAGGCTCTGGAAACACCATATATTTT.

The CDR3 nucleotides are TGTGCCAGCTCCGGGGGGCCAGGTCAGCCCCAGCATTTT. Translation: CASSGGPGQPQHF. The V gene is TRBV2, the J gene TRBJ1-5; weak D call: TRBD1 (6 bases). V was cut by 8 bases and J by 6 bases, with 14 bases left in between. CDR1 is SNHLY, CDR2 FYNNEI, per germline. The CDR3 covers 13 residues.

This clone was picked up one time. The CDR3 spells CASSPRTSSSNEQFF. The CDR3 DNA reads as TGTGCCAGCAGCCCCCGGACTAGTAGCTCCAATGAGCAGTTCTTC. The chain is built from TRBV7-2 and TRBJ2-1, with 7 bases lining up with TRBD2. Germline values: CDR1 SGHTA, CDR2 FQGNSA. This CDR3 is built from 15 residues. Germline trimming cut 5 bases from V and 6 bases from J; bases unmatched to any gene: 10.

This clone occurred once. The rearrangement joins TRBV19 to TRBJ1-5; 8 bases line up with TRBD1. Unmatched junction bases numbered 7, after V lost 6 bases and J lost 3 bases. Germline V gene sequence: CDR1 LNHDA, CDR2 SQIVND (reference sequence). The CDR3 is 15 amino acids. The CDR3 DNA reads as TGTGCCAGTAGGACGGACAGGGTGGACAATCAGCCCCAGCATTTT. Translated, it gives CASRTDRVDNQPQHF.

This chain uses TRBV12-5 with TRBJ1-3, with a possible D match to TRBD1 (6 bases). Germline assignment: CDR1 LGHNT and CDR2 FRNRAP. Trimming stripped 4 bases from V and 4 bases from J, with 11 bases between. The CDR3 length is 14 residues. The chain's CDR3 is CASGSDGQGNTIYF. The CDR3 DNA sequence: TGTGCTAGTGGTTCAGACGGACAGGGAAACACCATATATTTT.

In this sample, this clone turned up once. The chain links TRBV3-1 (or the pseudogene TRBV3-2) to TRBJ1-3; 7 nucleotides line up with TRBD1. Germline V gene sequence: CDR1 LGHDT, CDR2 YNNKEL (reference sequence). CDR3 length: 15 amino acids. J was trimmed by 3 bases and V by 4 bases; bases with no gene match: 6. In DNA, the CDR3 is TGTGCCAGCAGCCGGAAGGGGGCGCTTGGAAACACCATATATTTT. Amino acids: CASSRKGALGNTIYF.

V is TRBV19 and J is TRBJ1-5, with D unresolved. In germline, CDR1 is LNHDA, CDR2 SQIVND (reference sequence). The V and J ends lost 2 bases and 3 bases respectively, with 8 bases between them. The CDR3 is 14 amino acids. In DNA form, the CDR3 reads TGTGCCAGTAGTATACAGAGGGTCAATCAGCCCCAGCATTTT. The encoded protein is CASSIQRVNQPQHF.

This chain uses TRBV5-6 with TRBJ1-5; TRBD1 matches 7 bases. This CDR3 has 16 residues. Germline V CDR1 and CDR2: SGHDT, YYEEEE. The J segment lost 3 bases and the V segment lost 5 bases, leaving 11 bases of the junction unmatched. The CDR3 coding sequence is TGTGCCAGCAGTTCAAACCGGGACAGAGTCAATCAGCCCCAGCATTTT. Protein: CASSSNRDRVNQPQHF.

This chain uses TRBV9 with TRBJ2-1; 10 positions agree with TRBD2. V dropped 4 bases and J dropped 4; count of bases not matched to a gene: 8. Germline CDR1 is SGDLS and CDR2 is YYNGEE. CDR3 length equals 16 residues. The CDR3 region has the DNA TGTGCCAGCAGCCCCCAACTAGCGGGGATTTACAATGAGCAGTTCTTC. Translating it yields CASSPQLAGIYNEQFF.

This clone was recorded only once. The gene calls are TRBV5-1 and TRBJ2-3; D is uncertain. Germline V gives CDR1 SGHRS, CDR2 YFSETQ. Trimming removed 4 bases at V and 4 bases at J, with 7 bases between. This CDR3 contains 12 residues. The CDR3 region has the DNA TGCGCCAGCAGCCCAGTTCCAGATACGCAGTATTTT. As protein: CASSPVPDTQYF. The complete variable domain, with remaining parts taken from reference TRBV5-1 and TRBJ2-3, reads KAGVTQTPRYLIKTRGQQVTLSCSPISGHRSVSWYQQTPGQGLQFLFEYFSETQRNKGNFPGRFSGRQFSNSRSEMNVSTLELGDSALYLCASSPVPDTQYFGPGTRLTVL.

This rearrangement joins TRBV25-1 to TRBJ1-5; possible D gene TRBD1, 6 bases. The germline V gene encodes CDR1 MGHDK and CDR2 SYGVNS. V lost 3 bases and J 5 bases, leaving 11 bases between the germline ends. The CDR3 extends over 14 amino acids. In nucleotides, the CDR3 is TGTGCCAGCAGTGACCTGACAGGAGATCAGCCCCAGCATTTT. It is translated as CASSDLTGDQPQHF.

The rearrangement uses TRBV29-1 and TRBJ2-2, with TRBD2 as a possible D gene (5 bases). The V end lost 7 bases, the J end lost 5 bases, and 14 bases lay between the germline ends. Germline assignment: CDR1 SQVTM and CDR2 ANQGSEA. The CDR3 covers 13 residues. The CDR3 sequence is CSGLRSGTGELFF. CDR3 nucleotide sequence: TGCAGCGGACTCAGGAGCGGTACCGGGGAGCTGTTTTTT.

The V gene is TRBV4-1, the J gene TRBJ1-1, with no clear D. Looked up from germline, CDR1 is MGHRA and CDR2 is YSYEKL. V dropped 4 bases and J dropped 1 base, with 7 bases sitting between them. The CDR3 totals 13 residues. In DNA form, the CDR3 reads TGCGCCAGCAGCCCATTCGGGAACACTGAAGCTTTCTTT. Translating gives CASSPFGNTEAFF.

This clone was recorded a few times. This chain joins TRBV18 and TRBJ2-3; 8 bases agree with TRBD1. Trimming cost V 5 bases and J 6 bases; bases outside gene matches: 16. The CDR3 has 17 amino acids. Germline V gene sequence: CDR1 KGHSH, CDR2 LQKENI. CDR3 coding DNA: TGTGCCAGCTCAACAAAACTGGGCAGGGGGCTAGGTGATACGCAGTATTTT. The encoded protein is CASSTKLGRGLGDTQYF.

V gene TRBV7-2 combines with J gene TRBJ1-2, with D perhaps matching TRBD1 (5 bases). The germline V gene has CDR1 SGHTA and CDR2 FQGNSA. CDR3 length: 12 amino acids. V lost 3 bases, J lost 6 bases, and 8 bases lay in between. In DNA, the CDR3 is TGTGCCAGCAGCTTCGACAGAGATGGCTACACCTTC. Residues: CASSFDRDGYTF.

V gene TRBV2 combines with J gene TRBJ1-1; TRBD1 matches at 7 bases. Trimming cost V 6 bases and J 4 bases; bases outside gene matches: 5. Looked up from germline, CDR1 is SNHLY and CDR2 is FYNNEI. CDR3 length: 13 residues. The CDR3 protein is CASRRTGVTEAFF. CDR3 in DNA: TGTGCCAGCAGACGTACAGGGGTCACTGAAGCTTTCTTT.

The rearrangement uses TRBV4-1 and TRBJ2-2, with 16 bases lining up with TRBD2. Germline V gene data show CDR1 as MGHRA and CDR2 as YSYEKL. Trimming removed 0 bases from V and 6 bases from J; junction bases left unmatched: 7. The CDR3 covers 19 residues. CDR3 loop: CASSQDRGTSGGAAGELFF. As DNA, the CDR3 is TGCGCCAGCAGCCAAGATCGCGGGACTAGCGGGGGGGCCGCCGGGGAGCTGTTTTTT.

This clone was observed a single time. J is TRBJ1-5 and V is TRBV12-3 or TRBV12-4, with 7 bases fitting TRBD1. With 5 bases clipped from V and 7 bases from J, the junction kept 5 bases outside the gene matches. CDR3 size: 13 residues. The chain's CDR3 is CASSRQGEQPQHF. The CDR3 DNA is TGTGCCAGCAGTCGACAGGGTGAACAGCCCCAGCATTTT.

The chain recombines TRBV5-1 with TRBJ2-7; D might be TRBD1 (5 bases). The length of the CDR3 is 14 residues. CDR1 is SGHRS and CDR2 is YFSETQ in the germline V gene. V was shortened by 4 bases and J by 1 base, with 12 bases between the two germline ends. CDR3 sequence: CASSLQTDSYEQYF. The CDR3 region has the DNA TGCGCCAGCAGCCTCCAGACAGATTCCTACGAGCAGTACTTC.